The entry that follows covers one TCR beta chain sequence. Its antigen is as yet unknown. This entry is derived from a study of shared clonotypes between healthy human individuals. The germline V and J ends were trimmed by 4 bases and 4 bases, with 22 bases remaining between them. This CDR3 contains 17 residues. The germline CDR1 and CDR2 sequences are MNHNS and SASEGT. Study findings and constraints: Only a few donors were included, so the genetic and exposure-history diversity represented was limited. Researchers found naive subsets generally carried larger estimated richness than memory subsets.

Evenly divided among several immunoSEQ plates was the genomic DNA of each subset. The protocol was immunoSEQ multiplex PCR, while the TCRdb copy is restricted to in-frame clones and leaves out a portion. This sample has approximately 1,000,000 clones, with around 78% found just once. The rearrangement uses TRBV6-1 and TRBJ1-2; D is ambiguous. The TCR sequence derives from a man aged 18 to 29 in good health. Some clones in this sample may be carry-over from other donors' samples. The sample comprised memory CD4+ T cells from PBMCs. Noted subset: CD45RA-negative fraction. DNA for the CDR3: TGTGCCAGCAGTGTCGACCAAAGTCGGTCAGCTATCTATGGCTACACCTTC. Its protein product is CASSVDQSRSAIYGYTF.